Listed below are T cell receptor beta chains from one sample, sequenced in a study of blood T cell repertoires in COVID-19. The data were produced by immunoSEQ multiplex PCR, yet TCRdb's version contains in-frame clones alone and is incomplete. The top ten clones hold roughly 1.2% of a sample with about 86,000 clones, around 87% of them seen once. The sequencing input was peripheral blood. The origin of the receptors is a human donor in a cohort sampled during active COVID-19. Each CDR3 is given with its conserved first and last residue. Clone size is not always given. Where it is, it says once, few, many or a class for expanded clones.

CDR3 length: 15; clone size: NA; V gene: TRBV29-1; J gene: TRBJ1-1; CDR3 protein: CSVGGAGGANTEAFF
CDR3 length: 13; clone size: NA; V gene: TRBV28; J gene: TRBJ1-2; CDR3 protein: CASSLLANYGYTF
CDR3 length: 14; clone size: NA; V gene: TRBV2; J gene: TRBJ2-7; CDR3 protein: CASSEQGVSYEQYF
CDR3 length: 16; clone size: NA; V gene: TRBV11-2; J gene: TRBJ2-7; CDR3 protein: CASSPGMGGSAYEQYF
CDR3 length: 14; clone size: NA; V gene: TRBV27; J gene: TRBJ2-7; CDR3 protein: CASSLIGSGYEQYF
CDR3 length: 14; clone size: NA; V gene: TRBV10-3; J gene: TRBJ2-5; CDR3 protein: CAISGGRSQETQYF
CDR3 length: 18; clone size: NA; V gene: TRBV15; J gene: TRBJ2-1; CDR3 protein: CATSRGLPGQGGYNEQFF
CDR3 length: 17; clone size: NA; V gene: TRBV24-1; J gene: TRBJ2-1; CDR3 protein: CATSVHGAGGPYNEQFF
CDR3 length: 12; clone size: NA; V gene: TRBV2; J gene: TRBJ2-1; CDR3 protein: CASTRVGYEQFF
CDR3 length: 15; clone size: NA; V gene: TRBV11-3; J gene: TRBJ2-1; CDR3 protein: CASSFSGLASNEQFF
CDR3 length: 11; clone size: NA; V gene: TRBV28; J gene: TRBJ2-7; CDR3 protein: CASSAMDEQYF
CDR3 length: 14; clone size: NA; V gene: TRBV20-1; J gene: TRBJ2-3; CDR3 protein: CSASPSGNTDTQYF
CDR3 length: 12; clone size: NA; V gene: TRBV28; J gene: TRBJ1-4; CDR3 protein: CASTAGGQKLFF
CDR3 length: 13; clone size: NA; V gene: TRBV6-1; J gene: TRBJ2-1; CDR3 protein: CASSEASFNEQFF
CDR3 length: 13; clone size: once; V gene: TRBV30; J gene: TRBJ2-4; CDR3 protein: CAWRLAGGNIQYF
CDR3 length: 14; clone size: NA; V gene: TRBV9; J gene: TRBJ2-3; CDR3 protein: CASSDGGGSDTQYF
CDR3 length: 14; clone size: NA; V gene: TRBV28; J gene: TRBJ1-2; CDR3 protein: CASSLRGRVGGYTF
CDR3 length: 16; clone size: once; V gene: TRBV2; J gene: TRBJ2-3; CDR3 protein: CASSELAGGYTDTQYF